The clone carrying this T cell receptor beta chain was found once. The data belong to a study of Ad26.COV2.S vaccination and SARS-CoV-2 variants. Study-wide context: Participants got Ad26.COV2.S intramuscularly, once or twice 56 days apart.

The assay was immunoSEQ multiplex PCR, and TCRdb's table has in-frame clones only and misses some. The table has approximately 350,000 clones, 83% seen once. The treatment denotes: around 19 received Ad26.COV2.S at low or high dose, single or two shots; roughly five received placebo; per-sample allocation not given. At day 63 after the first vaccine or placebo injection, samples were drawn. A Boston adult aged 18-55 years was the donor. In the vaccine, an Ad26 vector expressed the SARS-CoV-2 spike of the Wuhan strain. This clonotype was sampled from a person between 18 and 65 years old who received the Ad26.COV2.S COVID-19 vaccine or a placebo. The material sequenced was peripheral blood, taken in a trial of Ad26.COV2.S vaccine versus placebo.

The DNA of the CDR3 is TGTGCCAGCAGCTTAATGGGTCCCAGAGGAGATACGCAGTATTTT. The encoded protein is CASSLMGPRGDTQYF. The chain combines TRBV7-3 with TRBJ2-3; unclear D gene. Germline V gene sequence: CDR1 SGHTA, CDR2 FQGTGA. CDR3 length: 15 residues. V was shortened by 1 base and J by 5 bases, with 13 bases between the two germline ends.